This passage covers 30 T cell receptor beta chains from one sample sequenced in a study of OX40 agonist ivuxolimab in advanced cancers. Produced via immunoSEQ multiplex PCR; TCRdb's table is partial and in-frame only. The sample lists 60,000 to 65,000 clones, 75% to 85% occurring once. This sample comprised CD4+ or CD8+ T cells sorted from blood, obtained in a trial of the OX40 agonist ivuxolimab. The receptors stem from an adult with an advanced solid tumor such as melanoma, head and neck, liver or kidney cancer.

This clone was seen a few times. This chain's CDR3 is CASSLGGLGSTDTQYF. In DNA, the CDR3 is TGCGCCAGCAGCTTGGGGGGCTTGGGAAGCACAGATACGCAGTATTTT. The chain couples TRBV5-1 to TRBJ2-3; TRBD1 might be the D (5 bases). This CDR3 region has 16 residues. The ends were cut back, 0 bases at V and 0 bases at J, with 11 bases in the middle. Per the germline V gene, CDR1 is SGHRS and CDR2 is YFSETQ. Together with reference TRBV5-1 and TRBJ2-3, the CDR3 gives the full variable domain: KAGVTQTPRYLIKTRGQQVTLSCSPISGHRSVSWYQQTPGQGLQFLFEYFSETQRNKGNFPGRFSGRQFSNSRSEMNVSTLELGDSALYLCASSLGGLGSTDTQYFGPGTRLTVL.

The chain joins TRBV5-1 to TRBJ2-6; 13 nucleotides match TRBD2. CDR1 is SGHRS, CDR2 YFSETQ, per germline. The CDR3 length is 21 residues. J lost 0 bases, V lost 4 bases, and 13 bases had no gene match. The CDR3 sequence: CASSGFGTSGTFLSGANVLTF. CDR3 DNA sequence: TGCGCCAGCAGCGGATTCGGGACTAGCGGGACCTTCCTCTCTGGGGCCAACGTCCTGACTTTC.

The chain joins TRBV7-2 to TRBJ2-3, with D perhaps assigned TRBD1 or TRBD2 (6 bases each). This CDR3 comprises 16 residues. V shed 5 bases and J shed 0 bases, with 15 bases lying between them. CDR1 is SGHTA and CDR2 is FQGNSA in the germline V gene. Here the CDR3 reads CASSLVGGTSTDTQYF. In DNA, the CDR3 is TGTGCCAGCAGCCTGGTCGGGGGCACTAGCACAGATACGCAGTATTTT.

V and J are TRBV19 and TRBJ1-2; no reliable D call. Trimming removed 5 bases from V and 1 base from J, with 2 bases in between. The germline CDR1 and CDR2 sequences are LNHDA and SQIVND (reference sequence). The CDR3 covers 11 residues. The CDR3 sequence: CASSFNYGYTF. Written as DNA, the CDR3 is TGTGCCAGTAGTTTTAACTATGGCTACACCTTC.

CDR3 loop: CASSERSGAEAFF. The DNA for the CDR3 is TGCGCCAGCAGCGAAAGATCAGGGGCCGAAGCTTTCTTT. The chain uses TRBV5-1 and TRBJ1-1; a possible D gene is TRBD1 (6 bases). CDR1 and CDR2 (germline): SGHRS, YFSETQ. Deletions cut 4 bases from V and 8 bases from J, with 15 bases between. The CDR3 covers 13 residues.

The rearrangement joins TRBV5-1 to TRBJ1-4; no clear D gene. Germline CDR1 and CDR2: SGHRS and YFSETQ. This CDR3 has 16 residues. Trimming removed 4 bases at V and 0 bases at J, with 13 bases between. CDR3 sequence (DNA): TGCGCCAGCAGCCCCCACGGCACTGCAACTAATGAAAAACTGTTTTTT. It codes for CASSPHGTATNEKLFF.

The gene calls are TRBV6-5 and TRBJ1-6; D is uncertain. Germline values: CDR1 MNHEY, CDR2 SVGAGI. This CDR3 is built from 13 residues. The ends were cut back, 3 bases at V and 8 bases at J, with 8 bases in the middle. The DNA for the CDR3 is TGTGCCAGCAGTTATACATTCGATTCACCCCTCCACTTT. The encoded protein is CASSYTFDSPLHF.

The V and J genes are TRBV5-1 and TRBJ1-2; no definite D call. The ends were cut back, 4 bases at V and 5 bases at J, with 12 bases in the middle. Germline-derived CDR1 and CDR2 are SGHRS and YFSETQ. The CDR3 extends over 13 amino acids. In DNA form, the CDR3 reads TGCGCCAGCAGCGTGGCGAGGGAGTATGGCTACACCTTC. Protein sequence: CASSVAREYGYTF.

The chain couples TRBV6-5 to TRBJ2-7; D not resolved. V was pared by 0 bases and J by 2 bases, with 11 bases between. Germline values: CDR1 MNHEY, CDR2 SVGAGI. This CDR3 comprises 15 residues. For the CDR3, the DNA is TGTGCCAGCAGTTACTCGACCTCGTCAACCTACGAGCAGTACTTC. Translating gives CASSYSTSSTYEQYF.

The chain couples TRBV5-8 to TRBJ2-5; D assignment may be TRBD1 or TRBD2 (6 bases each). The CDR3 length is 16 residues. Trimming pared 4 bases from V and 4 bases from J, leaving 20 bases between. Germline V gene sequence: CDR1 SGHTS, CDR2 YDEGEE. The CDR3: CASSIGGTPWGETQYF. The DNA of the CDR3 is TGTGCCAGCAGCATAGGGGGGACACCCTGGGGAGAGACCCAGTACTTC.

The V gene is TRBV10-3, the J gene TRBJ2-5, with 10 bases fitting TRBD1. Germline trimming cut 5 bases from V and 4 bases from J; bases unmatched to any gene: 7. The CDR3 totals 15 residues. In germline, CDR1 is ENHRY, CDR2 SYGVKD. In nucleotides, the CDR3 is TGTGCCATCAGTACAGGACAGGGGGGGGTAGAGACCCAGTACTTC. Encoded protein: CAISTGQGGVETQYF.

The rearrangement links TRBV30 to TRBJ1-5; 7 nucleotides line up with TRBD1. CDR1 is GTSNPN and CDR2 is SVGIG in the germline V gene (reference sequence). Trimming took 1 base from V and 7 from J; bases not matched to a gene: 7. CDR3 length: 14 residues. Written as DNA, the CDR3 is TGTGCCTGGAGTGGGGACAGATACGGGCAGCCCCAGCATTTT. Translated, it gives CAWSGDRYGQPQHF.

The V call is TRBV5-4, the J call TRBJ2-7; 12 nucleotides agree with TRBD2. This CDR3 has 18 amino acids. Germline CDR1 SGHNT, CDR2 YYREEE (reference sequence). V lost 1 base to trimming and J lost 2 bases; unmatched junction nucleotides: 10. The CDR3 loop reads CASSLYATSGGPPYEQYF. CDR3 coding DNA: TGTGCCAGCAGCTTGTACGCGACTAGCGGGGGCCCACCCTACGAGCAGTACTTC.

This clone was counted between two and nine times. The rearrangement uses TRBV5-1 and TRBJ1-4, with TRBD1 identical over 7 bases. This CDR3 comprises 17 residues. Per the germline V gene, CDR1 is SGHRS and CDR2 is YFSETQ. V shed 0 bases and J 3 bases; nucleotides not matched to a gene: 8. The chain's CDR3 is CASSLEGTDYPNEKLFF. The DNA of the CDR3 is TGCGCCAGCAGCTTGGAAGGGACAGATTACCCTAATGAAAAACTGTTTTTT.

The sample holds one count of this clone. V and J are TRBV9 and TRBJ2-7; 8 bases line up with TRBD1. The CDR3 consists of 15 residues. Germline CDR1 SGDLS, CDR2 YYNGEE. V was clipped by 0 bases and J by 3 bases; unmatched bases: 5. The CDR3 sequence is CASSVATGGGYEQYF. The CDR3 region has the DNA TGTGCCAGCAGCGTAGCTACAGGGGGTGGCTACGAGCAGTACTTC. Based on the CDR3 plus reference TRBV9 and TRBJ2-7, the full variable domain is DSGVTQTPKHLITATGQRVTLRCSPRSGDLSVYWYQQSLDQGLQFLIQYYNGEERAKGNILERFSAQQFPDLHSELNLSSLELGDSALYFCASSVATGGGYEQYFGPGTRLTVT.

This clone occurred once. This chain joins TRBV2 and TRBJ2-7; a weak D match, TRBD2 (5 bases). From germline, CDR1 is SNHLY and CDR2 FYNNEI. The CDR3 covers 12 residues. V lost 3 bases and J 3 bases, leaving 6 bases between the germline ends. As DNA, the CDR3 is TGTGCCAGCAGTGAGAGGGACTACGAGCAGTACTTC. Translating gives CASSERDYEQYF.

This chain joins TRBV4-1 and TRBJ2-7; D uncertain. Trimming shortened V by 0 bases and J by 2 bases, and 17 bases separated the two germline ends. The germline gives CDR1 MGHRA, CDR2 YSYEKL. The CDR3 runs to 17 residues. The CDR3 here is CASSQDSSSQVAYEQYF. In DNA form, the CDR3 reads TGCGCCAGCAGCCAAGATTCAAGCTCTCAAGTGGCCTACGAGCAGTACTTC.

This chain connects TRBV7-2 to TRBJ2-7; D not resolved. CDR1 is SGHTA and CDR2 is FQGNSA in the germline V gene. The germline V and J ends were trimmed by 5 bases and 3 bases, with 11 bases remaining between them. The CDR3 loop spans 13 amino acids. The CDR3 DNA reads TGTGCCAGCAGCCCCGGCCACTACTACGAGCAGTACTTC. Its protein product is CASSPGHYYEQYF.

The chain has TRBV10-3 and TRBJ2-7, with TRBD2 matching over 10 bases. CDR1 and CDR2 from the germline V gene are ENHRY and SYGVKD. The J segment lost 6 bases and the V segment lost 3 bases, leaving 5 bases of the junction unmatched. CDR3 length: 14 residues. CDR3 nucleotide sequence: TGTGCCATCAGTGAAGCGGGGGGGACGCGCGAGCAGTACTTC. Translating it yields CAISEAGGTREQYF.

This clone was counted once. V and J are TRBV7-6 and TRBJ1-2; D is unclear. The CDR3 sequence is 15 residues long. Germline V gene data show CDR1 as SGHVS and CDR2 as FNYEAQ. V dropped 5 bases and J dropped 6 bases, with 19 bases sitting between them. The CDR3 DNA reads TGTGCCAGCAGCCCCCCCCGTCTGACACTGCATGGCTACACCTTC. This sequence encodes CASSPPRLTLHGYTF. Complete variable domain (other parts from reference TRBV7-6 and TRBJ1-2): GAGVSQSPRYKVTKRGQDVALRCDPISGHVSLYWYRQALGQGPEFLTYFNYEAQQDKSGLPNDRFSAERPEGSISTLTIQRTEQRDSAMYRCASSPPRLTLHGYTFGSGTRLTVV.

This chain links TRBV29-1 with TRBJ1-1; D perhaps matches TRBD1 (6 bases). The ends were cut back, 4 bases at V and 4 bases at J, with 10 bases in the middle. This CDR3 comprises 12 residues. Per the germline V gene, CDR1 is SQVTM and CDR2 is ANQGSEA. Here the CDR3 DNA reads TGCAGCGTTGGAGGGGGGAGCACTGAAGCTTTCTTT. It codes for CSVGGGSTEAFF.

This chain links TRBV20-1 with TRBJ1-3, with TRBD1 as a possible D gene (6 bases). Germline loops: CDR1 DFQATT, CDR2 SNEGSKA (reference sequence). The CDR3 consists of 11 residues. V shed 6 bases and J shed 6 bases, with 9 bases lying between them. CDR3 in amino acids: CSARDINTIYF. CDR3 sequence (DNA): TGCAGTGCGCGGGACATAAACACCATATATTTT.

In DNA form, the CDR3 reads TGCGCCAGCAAAAGAGCGGACCCATCCGGCACCGGGGAGCTGTTTTTT. Protein: CASKRADPSGTGELFF. The rearrangement joins TRBV5-1 to TRBJ2-2; a possible D gene is TRBD2 (5 bases). Germline V lookup: CDR1 SGHRS, CDR2 YFSETQ. V was cut by 6 bases and J by 4 bases, with 19 bases left in between. The CDR3 loop spans 16 amino acids.

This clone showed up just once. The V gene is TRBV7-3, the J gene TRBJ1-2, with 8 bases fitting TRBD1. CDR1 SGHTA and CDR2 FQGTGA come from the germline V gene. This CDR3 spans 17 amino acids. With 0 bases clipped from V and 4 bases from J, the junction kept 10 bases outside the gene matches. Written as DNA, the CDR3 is TGTGCCAGCAGCTTAACTAGCGGACAGGGTGTTCGCTATGGCTACACCTTC. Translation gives CASSLTSGQGVRYGYTF.

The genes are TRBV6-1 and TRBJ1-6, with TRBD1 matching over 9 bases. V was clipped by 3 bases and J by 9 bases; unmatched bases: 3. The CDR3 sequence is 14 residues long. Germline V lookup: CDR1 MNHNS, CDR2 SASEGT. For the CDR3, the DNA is TGTGCCAGCAGTGAGGGACAGGGAAGTTCACCCCTCCACTTT. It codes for CASSEGQGSSPLHF.

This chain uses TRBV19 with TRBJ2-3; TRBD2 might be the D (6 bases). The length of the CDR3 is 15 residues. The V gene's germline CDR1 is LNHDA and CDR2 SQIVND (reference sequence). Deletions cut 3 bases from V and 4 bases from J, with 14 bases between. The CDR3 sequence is CASSIGGVGPDTQYF. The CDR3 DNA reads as TGTGCCAGTAGTATTGGCGGGGTTGGGCCAGATACGCAGTATTTT.

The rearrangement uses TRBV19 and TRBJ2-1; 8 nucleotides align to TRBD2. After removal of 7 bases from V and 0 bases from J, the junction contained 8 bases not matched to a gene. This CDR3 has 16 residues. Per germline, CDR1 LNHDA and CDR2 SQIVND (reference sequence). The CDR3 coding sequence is TGTGCCAGTACCCGAGCGGGGGCGAGCTCCTACAATGAGCAGTTCTTC. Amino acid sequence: CASTRAGASSYNEQFF.

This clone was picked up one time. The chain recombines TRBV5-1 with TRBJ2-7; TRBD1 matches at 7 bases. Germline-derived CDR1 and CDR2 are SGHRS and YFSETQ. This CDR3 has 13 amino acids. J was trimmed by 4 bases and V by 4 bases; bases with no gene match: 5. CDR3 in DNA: TGCGCCAGCAGCCCTTCACAGGGGTACGAGCAGTACTTC. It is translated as CASSPSQGYEQYF.

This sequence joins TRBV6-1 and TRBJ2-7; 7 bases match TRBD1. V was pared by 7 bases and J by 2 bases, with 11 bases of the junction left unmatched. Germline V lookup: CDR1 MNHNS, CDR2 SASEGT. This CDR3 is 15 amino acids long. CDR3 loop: CASKNRHRGAYEQYF. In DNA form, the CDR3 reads TGTGCCAGCAAGAACAGGCACAGGGGAGCCTACGAGCAGTACTTC.

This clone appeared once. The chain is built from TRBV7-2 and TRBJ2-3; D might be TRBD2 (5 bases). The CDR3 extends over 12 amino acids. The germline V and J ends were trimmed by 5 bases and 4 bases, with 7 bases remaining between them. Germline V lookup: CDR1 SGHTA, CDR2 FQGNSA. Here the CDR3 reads CASSPGADTQYF. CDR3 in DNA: TGTGCCAGCAGCCCCGGGGCAGATACGCAGTATTTT.